This TCR beta chain derives from a study of blood T cell repertoires in COVID-19. Study summary: COVID-19 samples from acute and convalescent phases originated in the United States, Italy and Spain. Nucleic acid was either cDNA or gDNA, and it came from T cells, B-cell-depleted T cells, or PBMCs.

Original handling: Amplification of reference gene primers was used by the study to estimate nucleated cell counts. Sequencing used immunoSEQ multiplex PCR; TCRdb keeps in-frame clones, though not all of them. From that table come the V and J calls and clone size; the DNA was used to work out D and trimming. The sample lists 100,000 to 120,000 clones, over 70% occurring once. This CDR3 is 14 amino acids long. Trimming stripped 5 bases from V and 4 bases from J, with 11 bases between. The V gene's germline CDR1 is SNHLY and CDR2 FYNNEI. The chain uses TRBV2 and TRBJ1-4; TRBD1 is a possible D gene (6 bases). The clonotype comes from a man aged 45 to 65 with acute or convalescent COVID-19. The sequencing sample was made of peripheral blood. This CDR3 is CASSRRTVNEKLFF. The CDR3 DNA is TGTGCCAGCAGTCGCAGGACAGTTAATGAAAAACTGTTTTTT. Full variable domain (remainder filled in from reference TRBV2 and TRBJ1-4): EPEVTQTPSHQVTQMGQEVILRCVPISNHLYFYWYRQILGQKVEFLVSFYNNEISEKSEIFDDQFSVERPDGSNFTLKIRSTKLEDSAMYFCASSRRTVNEKLFFGSGTQLSVL.